Listed below are T cell receptor beta chains from one sample, sequenced in a study of OX40 agonist ivuxolimab in advanced cancers. Repertoires were generated with immunoSEQ multiplex PCR, while TCRdb's copy carries only in-frame clones and drops some. The sample contains about 40,000 clones, 85% to 90% of which appear only once. This specimen consisted of CD4+ or CD8+ T cells sorted from blood, obtained in a trial of the OX40 agonist ivuxolimab. These receptor sequences come from an adult with an advanced solid tumor such as melanoma, head and neck, liver or kidney cancer. Both conserved end residues are part of each CDR3. D genes are given only for firm matches. Not all rows give a size; the values are once, few, many and, for expanded clones, a class.

size	D	V	J	length	DNA	CDR3
-	-	TRBV5-4	TRBJ2-7	13	TGTGCCAGCAGCCATCTGGACAGCTACGAGCAGTACTTC	CASSHLDSYEQYF
-	-	TRBV6-5	TRBJ1-1	13	TGTGCCAGCAGTGAGCTGTCGAACACTGAAGCTTTCTTT	CASSELSNTEAFF
-	-	TRBV4-2	TRBJ2-5	14	TGTGCCAGCAGCTCGAAGGGCAGGGGAGAGACCCAGTACTTC	CASSSKGRGETQYF
-	TRBD2	TRBV7-9	TRBJ2-1	16	TGTGCCAGCGGGGCCTCTAGCGGGAGCTCCTACAATGAGCAGTTCTTC	CASGASSGSSYNEQFF
-	-	TRBV10-3	TRBJ2-7	16	TGTGCCATCAGTGAGTTAGCCTGGACTACCACCTACGAGCAGTACTTC	CAISELAWTTTYEQYF
-	-	TRBV7-9	TRBJ1-2	14	TGTGCCAGCAGCTCGGGCGAGGAAAACTATGGCTACACCTTC	CASSSGEENYGYTF
-	-	TRBV4-1	TRBJ2-2	15	TGCGCCAGCAGCCCGGACCCCCGAAACACCGGGGAGCTGTTTTTT	CASSPDPRNTGELFF
-	TRBD2	TRBV30	TRBJ2-7	14	TGTGCCTGCTCTGGCGGGAGGGCCTTACACGAGCAGTACTTC	CACSGGRALHEQYF
-	-	TRBV27	TRBJ1-5	11	TGTGCCAGCGGTTCCTACAGCCCCCAGCATTTT	CASGSYSPQHF
-	-	TRBV27	TRBJ1-5	15	TGTGCCAGCAGTTTAAACCGGGGGGCCGGTCAGCCCCAGCATTTT	CASSLNRGAGQPQHF
-	-	TRBV19	TRBJ1-5	16	TGTGCCAGTAGTCCCGAGACAGAGAATAGCAATCAGCCCCAGCATTTT	CASSPETENSNQPQHF
-	-	TRBV7-9	TRBJ2-5	16	TGTGCCAGCAGCCCCAGACCAGGGGAAGAGGCGGAGACCCAGTACTTC	CASSPRPGEEAETQYF
-	-	TRBV19	TRBJ1-5	15	TGTGCCAGTAGTATAGTAACAGTTCATAGTCAGCCCCAGCATTTT	CASSIVTVHSQPQHF
-	-	TRBV5-6	TRBJ1-1	14	TGTGCCAGCAGCCTTACCATCGGGGATTTCGAAGCTTTCTTT	CASSLTIGDFEAFF
-	TRBD1	TRBV6-1	TRBJ2-7	16	TGTGCCAGCAGTGTGATTCGACAGGGGCGTCCTTACGAGCAGTACTTC	CASSVIRQGRPYEQYF
-	TRBD1	TRBV5-1	TRBJ2-1	15	TGCGCCAGCAGCCCGGTCGAACCCAGGGGGAATGAGCAGTTCTTC	CASSPVEPRGNEQFF
-	TRBD2	TRBV4-1	TRBJ2-7	14	TGCGCCAGCACAGCTAGCGGGGGGGCATACGAGCAGTACTTC	CASTASGGAYEQYF
-	-	TRBV10-1	TRBJ2-3	18	TGCGCCAGCAGTGAGTCCTTCGGCCCCTCGGAGTCCGCAGATACGCAGTATTTT	CASSESFGPSESADTQYF
-	TRBD1	TRBV9	TRBJ2-5	13	TGTGCCAGCAGCAAGGGGGCTTGGGAGACCCAGTACTTC	CASSKGAWETQYF
-	-	TRBV6-6	TRBJ2-2	15	TGTGCCAGCAGTTTTGCCGACGCGAACACCGGGGAGCTGTTTTTT	CASSFADANTGELFF
-	-	TRBV13	TRBJ1-6	16	TGTGCCAGCAGCTTAGGAGGTGGCCAGTCCAATTCACCCCTCCACTTT	CASSLGGGQSNSPLHF
-	-	TRBV27	TRBJ2-7	15	TGTGCCAGCAGTCCCCTGGGGCCAGGGGACTACGAGCAGTACTTC	CASSPLGPGDYEQYF
-	TRBD1	TRBV13	TRBJ2-7	17	TGTGCCAGCAGCTTGGCCCCCGCCAGGGGGCTCCCCTACGAGCAGTACTTC	CASSLAPARGLPYEQYF
-	-	TRBV5-1	TRBJ2-3	14	TGCGCCAGCAGCCCCCGGCAGGAGACAGATACGCAGTATTTT	CASSPRQETDTQYF
-	-	TRBV27	TRBJ2-7	14	TGTGCCAGCAGTTTACGGTCCAGGGGAAACGAGCAGTACTTC	CASSLRSRGNEQYF
-	-	TRBV27	TRBJ1-6	14	TGTGCCAGCAGTTTGGTGGCAGTAAGTTCACCCCTCCACTTT	CASSLVAVSSPLHF
-	-	TRBV5-6	TRBJ2-7	12	TGTGCCAGCAGCTTGGCCTTAGAGGAGCAGTACTTC	CASSLALEEQYF
-	-	TRBV2	TRBJ1-2	15	TGTGCCAGCAGTGAGGCGGCAGGGGCCAACTATGGCTACACCTTC	CASSEAAGANYGYTF
-	-	TRBV5-1	TRBJ1-1	15	TGCGCCAGCAGCGGGCCCCGCAGACCGAACACTGAAGCTTTCTTT	CASSGPRRPNTEAFF
-	TRBD2	TRBV5-1	TRBJ2-7	15	TGCGCCAGCAGCTTCTACGCGGGGGGATCCTACGAGCAGTACTTC	CASSFYAGGSYEQYF
-	-	TRBV6-5	TRBJ1-1	14	TGTGCCAGCAGTTATTCCCCTCTGAACACTGAAGCTTTCTTT	CASSYSPLNTEAFF
once	TRBD1	TRBV5-8	TRBJ1-5	15	TGTGCCAGCAGCGGCGACAGGGGGCGACGGCAGCCCCAGCATTTT	CASSGDRGRRQPQHF
-	-	TRBV27	TRBJ1-1	13	TGTGCCAGCAGTTGGTCAGAAGACACTGAAGCTTTCTTT	CASSWSEDTEAFF
-	-	TRBV7-9	TRBJ2-1	16	TGTGCCAGCAGCTTAGATGGTCACCTACTAGACAATGAGCAGTTCTTC	CASSLDGHLLDNEQFF
-	TRBD1	TRBV11-1	TRBJ2-7	15	TGTGCCAGCAGCTTAGCAGACAGGGGGTCCTACGAGCAGTACTTC	CASSLADRGSYEQYF
-	TRBD1	TRBV19	TRBJ2-4	18	TGTGCCAGTAGTTCATGGACAGGCCCCCTCCCTTTGGAAAACATTCAGTACTTC	CASSSWTGPLPLENIQYF
-	TRBD1	TRBV6-1	TRBJ2-1	11	TGTGCCAGCGGACAGGACGATGAGCAGTTCTTC	CASGQDDEQFF
-	-	TRBV11-2	TRBJ1-6	16	TGTGCCAGCAGCTTAAGACAGAGCTCCTATAATTCACCCCTCCACTTT	CASSLRQSSYNSPLHF
-	-	TRBV5-1	TRBJ1-2	14	TGCGCCAGCAGCTTGGCCGGGCCCCTCGGGGGCTACACCTTC	CASSLAGPLGGYTF
-	-	TRBV7-2	TRBJ2-1	15	TGTGCCAGCAGCTTAATAGGCAGCTCCTACAATGAGCAGTTCTTC	CASSLIGSSYNEQFF
-	-	TRBV5-6	TRBJ2-5	13	TGTGCCAGCAGCTTGGTAAGGGAAGAGACCCAGTACTTC	CASSLVREETQYF
-	-	TRBV28	TRBJ2-7	13	TGTGCCAGCGACCGGGGAGAAACCTACGAGCAGTACTTC	CASDRGETYEQYF
-	TRBD2	TRBV6-1	TRBJ2-1	13	TGTGCCAGCACGGCTAGCGGTTACAATGAGCAGTTCTTC	CASTASGYNEQFF
-	TRBD1	TRBV27	TRBJ1-2	14	TGTGCCAGCAGCCCACAGGGGATACTCAGGGGCTACACCTTC	CASSPQGILRGYTF
-	-	TRBV28	TRBJ1-2	14	TGTGCCAGCAGTTCCAGGTGGGTCGGCTATGGCTACACCTTC	CASSSRWVGYGYTF
-	-	TRBV5-1	TRBJ1-5	15	TGCGCCAGCAGCTTGGGGAATCCGGGCAATCAGCCCCAGCATTTT	CASSLGNPGNQPQHF
-	-	TRBV6-1	TRBJ1-6	15	TGTGCCAGCCTACGGGCGATGGAATATAATTCACCCCTCCACTTT	CASLRAMEYNSPLHF
-	-	TRBV13	TRBJ1-2	13	TGTGCCAGCAGCTTACCGGAGATCGGAGGCTACACCTTC	CASSLPEIGGYTF